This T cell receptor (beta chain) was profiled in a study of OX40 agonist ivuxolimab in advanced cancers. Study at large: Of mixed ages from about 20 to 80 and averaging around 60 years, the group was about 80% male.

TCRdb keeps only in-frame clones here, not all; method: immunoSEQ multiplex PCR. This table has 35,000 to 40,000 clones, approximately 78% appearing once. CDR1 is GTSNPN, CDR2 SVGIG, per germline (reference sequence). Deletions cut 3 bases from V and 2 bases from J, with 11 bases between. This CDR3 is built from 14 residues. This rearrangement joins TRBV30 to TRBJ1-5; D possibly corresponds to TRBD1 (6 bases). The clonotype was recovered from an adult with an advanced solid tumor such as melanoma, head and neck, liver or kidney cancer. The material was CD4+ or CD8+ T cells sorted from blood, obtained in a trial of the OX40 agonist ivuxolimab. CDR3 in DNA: TGTGCCTGGAGCTGGGGGGCAGGCAATCAGCCCCAGCATTTT. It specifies CAWSWGAGNQPQHF.